Only a few counts were recorded for the clone carrying this T cell receptor beta chain. Sequencing used immunoSEQ multiplex PCR; TCRdb keeps in-frame clones, though not all of them. The table lists about 87,000 clones, around 90% of them singletons, with over 15% in the top ten. The sample belongs to a study of radiotherapy plus CTLA-4 blockade in lung cancer. The receptor was derived from a human donor with non-small cell lung cancer that progressed on radiotherapy plus ipilimumab. The sample here was peripheral blood, taken from a patient treated with radiotherapy plus ipilimumab.

The CDR3 protein is CASSTVTGGNSPLHF. CDR3 DNA sequence: TGTGCCAGCAGCACCGTGACAGGGGGAAATTCACCCCTCCACTTT. The V and J genes are TRBV5-4 and TRBJ1-6; 9 nucleotides match TRBD1. CDR3 length: 15 residues. V was pared by 4 bases and J by 7 bases, with 6 bases of the junction left unmatched. Germline V gene data show CDR1 as SGHNT and CDR2 as YYREEE (reference sequence).